A single sample gave rise to the 6 T cell receptor beta chains below, sequenced in a study of beta chain features in type 1 diabetes. Overall study findings and caveats: TCRB CDR3 length was moderately but significantly reduced in all four CD4+ subsets of Type 1 diabetes patients.

The investigators reverse transcribed all of the isolated RNA, so they sequenced expressed TCRB transcripts. The table came from immunoSEQ multiplex PCR; TCRdb's copy has only in-frame clones and leaves some out. The data hold 500,000 to 850,000 clones, with roughly an eighth observed a single time. No antigens are known for them. Material: naive CD4+ T cells from blood. The receptors originated from a young man with type 1 diabetes.

The rearrangement uses TRBV7-2 and TRBJ2-3; a weak D match, TRBD1 (5 bases). Per the germline V gene, CDR1 is SGHTA and CDR2 is FQGNSA. V lost 5 bases and J 9 bases, leaving 21 bases between the germline ends. This CDR3 contains 15 residues. CDR3 sequence reads: CASSPLGAVGRTQYF. The CDR3 region has the DNA TGTGCCAGCAGCCCCCTAGGGGCAGTGGGAAGAACGCAGTATTTT.

The table lists this clone with a few counts. The chain joins TRBV28 to TRBJ1-2; no clear D. Germline values: CDR1 MDHEN, CDR2 SYDVKM. The length of the CDR3 is 16 residues. V was trimmed by 5 bases and J by 3 bases, leaving 19 bases between them. This CDR3 is CASSPPYGRLDYGYTF. CDR3 DNA sequence: TGTGCCAGCAGTCCCCCGTACGGGAGGCTGGACTATGGCTACACCTTC.

The V and J genes are TRBV5-6 and TRBJ2-3, with D perhaps matching TRBD2 (5 bases). Trimming stripped 3 bases from V and 8 bases from J, with 10 bases between. The CDR3 runs 12 residues. CDR1 SGHDT and CDR2 YYEEEE come from the germline V gene. The CDR3 loop reads CASSYSDGTQYF. CDR3 bases: TGTGCCAGCAGCTATAGCGACGGTACGCAGTATTTT.

The chain uses TRBV4-2 and TRBJ2-1; 8 nucleotides agree with TRBD1. The CDR3 has 15 residues. Germline CDR1 and CDR2: LGHNA and YNFKEQ. V was clipped by 4 bases and J by 6 bases; unmatched bases: 8. The CDR3 spells CASSPQEDRVNEQFF. The CDR3 region has the DNA TGTGCCAGCAGCCCGCAGGAGGACAGGGTCAATGAGCAGTTCTTC.

V usage is TRBV13 and J usage is TRBJ2-7, with D perhaps matching TRBD1 (5 bases). The germline V gene encodes CDR1 PRHDT and CDR2 FYEKMQ (reference sequence). The CDR3 is 15 residues long. V was trimmed by 3 bases and J by 4 bases, leaving 16 bases between them. Here the CDR3 DNA reads TGTGCCAGCAGCTTTGAGACAGACTTCTTTTACGAGCAGTACTTC. This sequence encodes CASSFETDFFYEQYF.

In this sample, this clone turned up a few times. V usage is TRBV7-6 and J usage is TRBJ1-5; 7 bases align to TRBD1. The CDR3 covers 14 residues. Germline CDR1 SGHVS, CDR2 FNYEAQ. V shed 1 base, J shed 8 bases, and the junction held 5 bases outside the gene matches. CDR3: CASSLGQGREPQHF. The CDR3, as DNA: TGTGCCAGCAGCTTAGGACAGGGCAGAGAGCCCCAGCATTTT.